This T cell receptor (beta chain) is drawn from a study of T cells in Graves' hyperthyroidism and ophthalmopathy. Study findings and constraints: Among thyroid clonotypes expanded above 0.001, most also appeared in blood. A 13 V-J model separated ophthalmopathy from stable hyperthyroidism.

This clonotype was picked up many times. The antigen remains unidentified. Pregnant or lactating patients were excluded, as were those with uncontrolled infection or other autoimmune disease. Clinical symptoms, serum thyroxine and TRAb, thyroid ultrasound and orbital computed tomography were used for the diagnoses. Germline CDR1 reads KGHDR; CDR2 reads SFDVKD. The CDR3 totals 13 residues. V lost 5 bases, J lost 2 bases, and 7 bases lay in between. Template material for amplifying TCR beta CDR3 regions consisted of RNA transcripts. The study used the HTBI primer set for a first-round RT-PCR of the TCR CDR3. TCRdb analysed the multiplex PCR reads with MiXCR anew, one entry per CDR3 protein. The table includes hundreds of thousands of distinct CDR3 sequences, under 15% detected once.

This clonotype was sampled from a middle-aged woman with Graves' ophthalmopathy. Sample: blood. The V call is TRBV24-1, the J call TRBJ2-3; D may match TRBD1 or TRBD2 (5 bases each). This chain's CDR3 is CATSGGATDTQYF. Here the CDR3 DNA reads TGTGCCACCAGTGGAGGGGCCACAGATACGCAGTATTTT.